Following are 15 T cell receptor beta chains from one sample sequenced in a study of T cells in Graves' hyperthyroidism and ophthalmopathy. The TCR beta CDR3 regions underwent amplification using RNA transcripts as the source. HTBI primers drove first-round RT-PCR of the TCR CDR3. TCRdb re-analysed the multiplex PCR reads in MiXCR, keeping a single row per CDR3 protein. The repertoire holds hundreds of thousands of distinct CDR3 sequences, 14% to 15% seen once, with less than 15% in the top ten. Sequenced: blood. The receptors were sampled from a man younger than 35 with Graves' ophthalmopathy.

There are many counts of this clonotype. This rearrangement joins TRBV7-6 to TRBJ2-5; tentatively, D is TRBD1 or TRBD2 (5 bases each). The germline V gene encodes CDR1 SGHVS and CDR2 FNYEAQ. This CDR3 spans 14 amino acids. Trimming removed 2 bases from V and 4 bases from J, with 11 bases in between. The CDR3 bases are TGTGCCAGCAGCTTATGGACTGGGGGAGAGACCCAGTACTTC. Protein: CASSLWTGGETQYF.

This clonotype was recorded many times. V and J are TRBV5-8 and TRBJ2-7; 9 bases line up with TRBD1. This CDR3 is built from 14 residues. V dropped 4 bases and J dropped 5; count of bases not matched to a gene: 7. Germline V gives CDR1 SGHTS, CDR2 YDEGEE. Here the CDR3 DNA reads TGTGCCAGCAGCATTGGACAGGGGTGGCACGAGCAGTACTTC. Protein product: CASSIGQGWHEQYF.

This clonotype was observed at least ten times. The CDR3 nucleotides read TGTGCCAGCAGCTTAGCCGGGACAGGGATGGGAGAGACCCAGTACTTC. The encoded protein is CASSLAGTGMGETQYF. The chain joins TRBV7-8 to TRBJ2-5; 9 bases map to TRBD1. Germline V gives CDR1 SGHVS, CDR2 FQNEAQ. With V trimmed by 0 bases and J by 4 bases, 6 bases remained unmatched. This CDR3 comprises 16 residues. The full variable domain, with the rest looked up from reference TRBV7-8 and TRBJ2-5, is GAGVSQSPRYKVAKRGQDVALRCDPISGHVSLFWYQQALGQGPEFLTYFQNEAQLDKSGLPSDRFFAERPEGSVSTLKIQRTQQEDSAVYLCASSLAGTGMGETQYFGPGTRLLVL.

This clonotype was seen at least ten times. The chain is built from TRBV6-1 and TRBJ2-5; 11 positions match TRBD1. Germline V gene lookup returns CDR1 MNHNS and CDR2 SASEGT. The J segment lost 5 bases and the V segment lost 7 bases, leaving 9 bases of the junction unmatched. The CDR3 has 15 amino acids. Here the CDR3 DNA reads TGTGCCAGCATGATAGGACAGGGGGCAATTGAGACCCAGTACTTC. Protein product: CASMIGQGAIETQYF.

There are a few counts of this clonotype. The V gene is TRBV19, the J gene TRBJ2-3, with D possibly TRBD1 on 6 matching bases. Trimming pared 6 bases from V and 0 bases from J, leaving 10 bases between. From germline, CDR1 is LNHDA and CDR2 SQIVND (reference sequence). The CDR3 totals 14 residues. Written as DNA, the CDR3 is TGTGCCAGTAGGGACAGCCCAAGCACAGATACGCAGTATTTT. Residues: CASRDSPSTDTQYF.

This clonotype occurred many times. In DNA, the CDR3 is TGCGCCAGCAGCGAACTAGCGTCGGACTACAATGAGCAGTTCTTC. This gives the protein CASSELASDYNEQFF. The J gene is TRBJ2-1, the V gene TRBV5-1; 7 positions agree with TRBD2. CDR1 and CDR2 (germline): SGHRS, YFSETQ. With V trimmed by 4 bases and J by 3 bases, 7 bases remained unmatched. CDR3 length: 15 amino acids.

Many counts were recorded for this clonotype. The chain recombines TRBV20-1 with TRBJ2-5; 7 bases line up with TRBD1. Germline V lookup: CDR1 DFQATT, CDR2 SNEGSKA (reference sequence). Trimming cost V 6 bases and J 1 base; bases outside gene matches: 11. The CDR3 spans 15 residues. The CDR3, as DNA: TGCAGTGCCCGACCCCCGACAGGGCTCCAAGAGACCCAGTACTTC. Protein: CSARPPTGLQETQYF.

This clonotype was recorded many times. This sequence joins TRBV3-1 and TRBJ1-2; D may be TRBD1 (5 bases). The CDR3 is 15 residues long. Germline V CDR1 and CDR2: LGHDT, YNNKEL (reference sequence). The V end was cut by 8 bases, the J end by 5 bases, with 21 bases between. CDR3: CASHYRGRAGYGYTF. CDR3 coding DNA: TGTGCCAGCCACTACCGGGGCAGGGCTGGGTATGGCTACACCTTC.

This clonotype was seen at least ten times. The chain has TRBV7-9 and TRBJ2-7; D is ambiguous. Trimming cost V 5 bases and J 2 bases, with 16 bases left between them. The germline gives CDR1 SEHNR, CDR2 FQNEAQ (reference sequence). The CDR3 has 15 amino acids. As DNA, the CDR3 is TGTGCCAGCAGCCAAGTAAACCGGCCCCCCTACGAGCAGTACTTC. Encoded protein: CASSQVNRPPYEQYF. The variable domain in full, completed from reference TRBV7-9 and TRBJ2-7, reads DTGVSQNPRHKITKRGQNVTFRCDPISEHNRLYWYRQTLGQGPEFLTYFQNEAQLEKSRLLSDRFSAERPKGSFSTLEIQRTEQGDSAMYLCASSQVNRPPYEQYFGPGTRLTVT.

This clonotype was counted ten times or more. This chain uses TRBV2 with TRBJ1-3; D unresolved. The CDR3 is 14 amino acids. The germline V and J ends were trimmed by 6 bases and 0 bases, with 9 bases remaining between them. Per the germline V gene, CDR1 is SNHLY and CDR2 is FYNNEI. The CDR3 nucleotides read TGTGCCAGCAGGATCCACCCCTCTGGAAACACCATATATTTT. This translates into CASRIHPSGNTIYF.

This clonotype was detected many times. The rearrangement uses TRBV11-3 and TRBJ1-1; D unresolved. The CDR3 covers 14 residues. Looked up from germline, CDR1 is SGHNT and CDR2 is YENEEA. V was cut by 7 bases and J by 0 bases, with 12 bases left in between. CDR3 amino acids: CASTNSDLNTEAFF. CDR3 DNA sequence: TGTGCCAGCACCAACTCGGACCTGAACACTGAAGCTTTCTTT.

This chain links TRBV7-6 with TRBJ2-1; 10 bases align to TRBD2. V shed 4 bases, J shed 6 bases, and the junction held 6 bases outside the gene matches. Germline V gene data show CDR1 as SGHVS and CDR2 as FNYEAQ. The CDR3 loop spans 15 amino acids. The CDR3 region is CASSSSGGAFNEQFF. In DNA, the CDR3 is TGTGCCAGCAGCTCGAGCGGGGGGGCCTTCAATGAGCAGTTCTTC.

The chain combines TRBV2 with TRBJ2-7; 8 bases match TRBD2. The CDR3 extends over 14 amino acids. In germline, CDR1 is SNHLY, CDR2 FYNNEI. Trimming took 6 bases from V and 0 from J; bases not matched to a gene: 4. DNA of the CDR3: TGTGCCAGCAGACTGACTAGCGACTCCTACGAGCAGTACTTC. Translated: CASRLTSDSYEQYF.

In its sample, this clonotype was seen many times. The chain employs TRBV27 and TRBJ2-1; D may be TRBD1 (6 bases). CDR1 and CDR2 (germline): MNHEY, SMNVEV (reference sequence). The CDR3 spans 14 residues. The V end was cut by 5 bases, the J end by 1 base, with 9 bases between. CDR3: CASSPQGSYNEQFF. Written as DNA, the CDR3 is TGTGCCAGCAGTCCCCAGGGGTCCTACAATGAGCAGTTCTTC.

This clonotype was recorded many times. This chain joins TRBV3-1 and TRBJ1-1; 8 nucleotides match TRBD1. This CDR3 is built from 15 residues. The germline gives CDR1 LGHDT, CDR2 YNNKEL (reference sequence). The junction had 6 bases not matched to a gene; V was cut back by 1 base and J by 5 bases. CDR3 amino acids: CASSQAWTGRTEAFF. Written as DNA, the CDR3 is TGTGCCAGCAGCCAAGCCTGGACAGGGAGGACTGAAGCTTTCTTT.